This T cell receptor (beta chain) was sequenced in a study of CD8 T cells in ankylosing spondylitis. Germline V gene lookup returns CDR1 DFQATT and CDR2 SNEGSKA (reference sequence). The CDR3 runs 17 residues. On this clonotype: The antigen is undetermined. At one boundary the junction diverges from the germline segment, which might be a read error.

TCRdb reprocessed the 5' RACE reads with MiXCR, giving one entry per CDR3 protein. The table lists some 450,000 distinct CDR3 sequences, over 15% of them singletons. General study results and limits: One TCR beta motif, made up of roughly 8 highly homologous variants, appeared characteristic of ankylosing spondylitis blood.

The source is a male donor with ankylosing spondylitis. Sequencing was carried out using blood, either unsorted or a sorted T cell fraction (not recorded which). This chain links TRBV20-1 with TRBJ2-3; 9 positions agree with TRBD2. This chain's CDR3 is CCARGGGRAVGTDTQYF. CDR3 bases: TGCTGTGCTAGAGGGGGCGGGAGGGCCGTCGGCACAGATACGCAGTATTTT.